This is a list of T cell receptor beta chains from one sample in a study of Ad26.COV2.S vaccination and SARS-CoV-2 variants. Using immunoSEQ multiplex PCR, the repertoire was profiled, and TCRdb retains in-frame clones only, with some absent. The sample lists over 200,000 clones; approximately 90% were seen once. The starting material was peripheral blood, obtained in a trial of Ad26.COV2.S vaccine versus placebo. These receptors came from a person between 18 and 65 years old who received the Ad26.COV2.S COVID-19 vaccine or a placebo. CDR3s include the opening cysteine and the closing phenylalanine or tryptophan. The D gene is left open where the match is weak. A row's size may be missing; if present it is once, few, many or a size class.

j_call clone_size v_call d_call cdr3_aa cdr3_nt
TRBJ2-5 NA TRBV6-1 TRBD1 CASSEQTGWETQYF TGTGCCAGCAGTGAACAGACAGGGTGGGAGACCCAGTACTTC
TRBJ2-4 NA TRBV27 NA CASRTLGESRAKNIQYF TGTGCCAGCAGGACCTTGGGGGAGTCTCGGGCCAAAAACATTCAGTACTTC
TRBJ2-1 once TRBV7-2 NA CASSLEAISSYNEQFF TGTGCCAGCAGCTTAGAGGCCATTAGCTCCTACAATGAGCAGTTCTTC
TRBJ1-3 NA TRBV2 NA CASSERVPGNTIYF TGTGCCAGCAGTGAGAGGGTCCCCGGAAACACCATATATTTT
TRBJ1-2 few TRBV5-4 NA CASRVQGRQGYGYTF TGTGCCAGCAGGGTTCAGGGACGGCAGGGCTATGGCTACACCTTC
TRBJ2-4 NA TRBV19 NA CASSIREAKNIQYF TGTGCCAGTAGTATCAGGGAAGCCAAAAACATTCAGTACTTC
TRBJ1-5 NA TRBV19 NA CASTIRGIGQPQHF TGTGCCAGTACCATTCGGGGGATTGGCCAGCCCCAGCATTTT
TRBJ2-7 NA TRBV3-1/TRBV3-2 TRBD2 CASSQVRDGGAGLAGGPHEQYF TGTGCCAGCAGCCAAGTCAGAGATGGGGGGGCAGGGTTAGCGGGAGGGCCCCACGAGCAGTACTTC
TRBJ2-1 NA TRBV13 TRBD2 CASSLRIAGLYNEQFF TGTGCCAGCAGCCTACGGATAGCGGGACTGTACAATGAGCAGTTCTTC
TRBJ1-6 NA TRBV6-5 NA CASRLSYNSPLHF TGTGCCAGCAGGCTGTCCTATAATTCACCCCTCCACTTT
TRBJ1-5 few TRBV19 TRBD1 CASKGQGNQPQHF TGTGCCAGTAAGGGACAGGGGAATCAGCCCCAGCATTTT
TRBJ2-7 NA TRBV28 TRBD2 CASGLAGDYYEQYF TGTGCCAGCGGGTTAGCGGGAGACTACTACGAGCAGTACTTC
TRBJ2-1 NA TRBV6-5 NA CASTIARSYNEQFF TGTGCCAGCACGATCGCCCGCTCCTACAATGAGCAGTTCTTC
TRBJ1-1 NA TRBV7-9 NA CASRGMNTEAFF TGTGCCAGCCGGGGAATGAACACTGAAGCTTTCTTT
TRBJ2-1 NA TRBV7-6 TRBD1 CASSDPWTGAYNEQFF TGTGCCAGCAGCGACCCTTGGACAGGAGCTTACAATGAGCAGTTCTTC
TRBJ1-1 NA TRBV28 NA CASSWVLRQTPDEAFF TGTGCCAGCAGTTGGGTCCTCCGGCAGACCCCGGATGAAGCTTTCTTT
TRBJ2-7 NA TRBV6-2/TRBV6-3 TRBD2 CASSYSGLAGLNEQYF TGTGCCAGCAGTTACTCCGGACTAGCGGGACTTAACGAGCAGTACTTC
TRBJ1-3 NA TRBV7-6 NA CASSARLGNTIYF TGTGCCAGCAGCGCCCGACTGGGAAACACCATATATTTT
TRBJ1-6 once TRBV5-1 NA CASSSFGAGESPLHF TGCGCCAGCAGCTCGTTCGGAGCAGGAGAATCACCCCTCCACTTT
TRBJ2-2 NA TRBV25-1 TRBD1 CASSPRGRGNTGELFF TGTGCCAGCAGCCCCAGGGGGCGCGGAAACACCGGGGAGCTGTTTTTT
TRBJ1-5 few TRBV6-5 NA CASSYGFGQPQHF TGTGCCAGCAGTTACGGGTTTGGTCAGCCCCAGCATTTT
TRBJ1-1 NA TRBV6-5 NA CASNQNPGYGTEAFF TGTGCCAGCAATCAAAACCCGGGGTACGGTACTGAAGCTTTCTTT
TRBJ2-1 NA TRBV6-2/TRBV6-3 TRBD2 CASSYTRLAGGENEQFF TGTGCCAGCAGTTACACAAGACTAGCGGGAGGGGAGAATGAGCAGTTCTTC
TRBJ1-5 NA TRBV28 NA CASSLLRQPQHF TGTGCCAGCAGTTTACTCCGGCAGCCCCAGCATTTT
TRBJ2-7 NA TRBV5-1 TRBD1 CASSGGQGDEQYF TGCGCCAGCAGCGGGGGACAGGGGGACGAGCAGTACTTC
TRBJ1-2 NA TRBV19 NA CASAGERSNYGYTF TGTGCCAGCGCGGGGGAGAGAAGTAACTATGGCTACACCTTC
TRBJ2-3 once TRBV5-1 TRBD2 CASSLASRGGNTDTQYF TGCGCCAGCAGCTTGGCCTCGCGGGGAGGGAACACAGATACGCAGTATTTT
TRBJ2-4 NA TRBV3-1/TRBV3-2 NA CASSPDPVFDKNIQYF TGTGCCAGCAGCCCGGACCCTGTTTTTGACAAAAACATTCAGTACTTC
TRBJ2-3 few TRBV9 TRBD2 CASSVEISLAGGNTQYF TGTGCCAGCAGCGTAGAAATTAGTCTAGCGGGAGGAAATACGCAGTATTTT
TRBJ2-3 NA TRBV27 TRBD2 CASSLSTSGGAGTDTQYF TGTGCCAGCAGTTTATCGACTAGCGGGGGGGCGGGGACAGATACGCAGTATTTT
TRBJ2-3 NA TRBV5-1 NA CASSFEGRGTDTQYF TGCGCCAGCAGCTTCGAGGGGCGCGGCACAGATACGCAGTATTTT
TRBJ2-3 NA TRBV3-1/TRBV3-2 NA CASSQLIQVLSRDTQYF TGTGCCAGCAGCCAACTCATTCAGGTCTTATCGAGAGATACGCAGTATTTT
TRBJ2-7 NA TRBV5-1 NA CASSTGAYEQYF TGCGCCAGCAGCACGGGCGCCTACGAGCAGTACTTC
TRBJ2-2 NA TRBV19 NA CASSSRLQGTTNTGELFF TGTGCCAGTAGTTCCAGGTTGCAGGGGACCACGAACACCGGGGAGCTGTTTTTT
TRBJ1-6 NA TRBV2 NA CASKEGVGNSPLHF TGTGCCAGCAAGGAAGGGGTTGGTAATTCACCCCTCCACTTT
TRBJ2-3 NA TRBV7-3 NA CASSLEGRKDTQYF TGTGCCAGCAGCTTAGAGGGGCGCAAGGATACGCAGTATTTT
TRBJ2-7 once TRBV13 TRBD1 CASSSRGQGDEQYF TGTGCCAGCAGCTCGAGGGGACAGGGGGACGAGCAGTACTTC
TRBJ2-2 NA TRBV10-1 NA CATGGSQNTGELFF TGCGCCACCGGGGGCTCGCAGAACACCGGGGAGCTGTTTTTT
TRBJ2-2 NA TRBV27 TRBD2 CASSLSGLAVYTGELFF TGTGCCAGCAGTTTATCGGGACTAGCGGTGTACACCGGGGAGCTGTTTTTT
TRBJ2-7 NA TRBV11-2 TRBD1 CASSFFGTAYEQYF TGTGCCAGCAGCTTCTTCGGGACAGCCTACGAGCAGTACTTC
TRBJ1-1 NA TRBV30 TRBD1 CAWSSWGQGDTEAFF TGTGCCTGGAGTTCGTGGGGACAGGGGGACACTGAAGCTTTCTTT
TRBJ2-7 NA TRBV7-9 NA CASSPPQTDSYEQYF TGTGCCAGCAGCCCCCCCCAGACAGACTCCTACGAGCAGTACTTC
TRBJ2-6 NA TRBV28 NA CASSQGGSGANVLTF TGTGCCAGCAGTCAAGGGGGATCTGGGGCCAACGTCCTGACTTTC
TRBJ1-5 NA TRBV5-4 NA CASSWGGRQPQHF TGTGCCAGCAGCTGGGGGGGTAGGCAGCCCCAGCATTTT
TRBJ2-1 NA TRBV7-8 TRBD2 CASSVPGTRSEQFF TGTGCCAGCAGCGTCCCCGGGACTAGAAGTGAGCAGTTCTTC
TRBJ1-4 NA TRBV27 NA CATGTGGVEKLFF TGTGCCACAGGCACGGGGGGGGTTGAAAAACTGTTTTTT
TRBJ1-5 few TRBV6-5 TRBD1 CASSYSGTGRQPQHF TGTGCCAGCAGTTACTCAGGGACAGGGAGACAGCCCCAGCATTTT
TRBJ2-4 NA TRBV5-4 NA CASSSGTEALNIQYF TGTGCCAGCAGCTCCGGGACCGAGGCCCTTAACATTCAGTACTTC
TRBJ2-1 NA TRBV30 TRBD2 CAWSPWRGGRNEQFF TGTGCCTGGAGCCCGTGGCGGGGGGGGCGCAATGAGCAGTTCTTC
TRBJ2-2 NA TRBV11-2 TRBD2 CASSPPRAGVFGELFF TGTGCCAGCAGCCCCCCCCGAGCGGGAGTTTTTGGGGAGCTGTTTTTT
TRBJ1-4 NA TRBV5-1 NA CASSLEGAEKLFF TGCGCCAGCAGCTTGGAGGGCGCTGAAAAACTGTTTTTT
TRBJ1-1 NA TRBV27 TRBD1 CASSPYRTGGDEAFF TGTGCCAGCAGTCCCTATAGAACAGGGGGCGATGAAGCTTTCTTT
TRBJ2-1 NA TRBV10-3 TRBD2 CAIRTSGTSRLDEQFF TGTGCCATCAGAACTAGCGGGACTTCCCGATTGGATGAGCAGTTCTTC
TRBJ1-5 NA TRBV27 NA CATGRYNQPQHF TGTGCCACCGGCCGATACAATCAGCCCCAGCATTTT
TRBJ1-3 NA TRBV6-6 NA CASSPASGGVAGNTIYF TGTGCCAGCAGTCCCGCCTCCGGGGGGGTGGCTGGAAACACCATATATTTT